Presented here are 8 T cell receptor beta chains from one specimen sequenced in a study of Ad26.COV2.S vaccination and SARS-CoV-2 variants. Treatment defined: 15 to 20 received Ad26.COV2.S at low or high dose, single or two shots; a few received placebo; per-sample allocation not given. After the first vaccine or placebo injection, samples were drawn on day 63. Method: immunoSEQ multiplex PCR; TCRdb's copy keeps in-frame clones and lacks some. Of roughly 680,000 clones listed, about 90% are singletons. Sequences were derived from peripheral blood, sampled in a trial of Ad26.COV2.S vaccine versus placebo. Every receptor here comes from a person aged 18-60 years who received the Ad26.COV2.S COVID-19 vaccine or a placebo.

This clone was observed a few times. The chain employs TRBV2 and TRBJ2-2, with a weak D call TRBD1 (6 bases). Germline V gene lookup returns CDR1 SNHLY and CDR2 FYNNEI. The CDR3 loop spans 15 amino acids. The V gene lost 6 bases and the J gene lost 6 bases, with 17 bases spanning the gap. This chain's CDR3 is CASSPPIGGAGELFF. The CDR3 DNA reads TGTGCCAGCAGCCCCCCCATTGGGGGCGCCGGGGAGCTGTTTTTT.

This clone was counted a few times. The genes are TRBV3-1 (or the pseudogene TRBV3-2) and TRBJ2-7; D is unresolved. There are 13 residues in the CDR3. The germline V gene encodes CDR1 LGHDT and CDR2 YNNKEL (reference sequence). Trimming removed 4 bases from V and 3 bases from J, with 10 bases in between. The CDR3 spells CASSPRQVYEQYF. The CDR3 DNA reads as TGTGCCAGCAGCCCACGACAAGTCTACGAGCAGTACTTC.

This clone was picked up a small number of times. CDR3 DNA sequence: TGTGCCAGCTCACCACCGGACAGGGGTCCCTACGAGCAGTACTTC. Protein sequence: CASSPPDRGPYEQYF. The genes are TRBV18 and TRBJ2-7; TRBD1 aligns across 9 bases. CDR3 length equals 15 residues. CDR1 and CDR2 (germline): KGHSH, LQKENI. J was trimmed by 2 bases and V by 0 bases; bases with no gene match: 2.

V gene TRBV10-3 combines with J gene TRBJ1-2, with D uncertain. In germline, CDR1 is ENHRY, CDR2 SYGVKD. Trimming left V 2 bases short and J 8 bases short, with 12 bases between. The CDR3 is 13 amino acids. The CDR3, as DNA: TGTGCCATCAGTGAGAGGGAGGAGAGAGGCTACACCTTC. This gives the protein CAISEREERGYTF.

The rearrangement links TRBV27 to TRBJ2-7; D not certain. CDR3 length equals 11 residues. Germline V lookup: CDR1 MNHEY, CDR2 SMNVEV (reference sequence). Trimming left V 6 bases short and J 3 bases short, with 6 bases between. CDR3 sequence (DNA): TGTGCCAGCAGAGGGTTCTACGAGCAGTACTTC. It is translated as CASRGFYEQYF.

This clone appeared a single time. J is TRBJ2-1 and V is TRBV2; 7 bases align to TRBD2. The V segment lost 2 bases and the J segment 7 bases; nucleotides outside the gene matches: 8. This CDR3 contains 15 residues. Germline lookup yields CDR1 SNHLY and CDR2 FYNNEI. For the CDR3, the DNA is TGTGCCAGCAGTGAACGAGGGGAGGGATTTAATGAGCAGTTCTTC. This codes for CASSERGEGFNEQFF.

The rearrangement links TRBV7-9 to TRBJ2-7; TRBD1 aligns across 7 bases. Germline V lookup: CDR1 SEHNR, CDR2 FQNEAQ (reference sequence). The CDR3 contains 14 residues. J was trimmed by 6 bases and V by 1 base; bases with no gene match: 6. The CDR3 is CASSLGGGQFEQYF. CDR3 coding DNA: TGTGCCAGCAGCTTAGGAGGGGGACAGTTCGAGCAGTACTTC. The full variable domain, in which reference TRBV7-9 and TRBJ2-7 provide the parts outside the CDR3, is DTGVSQNPRHKITKRGQNVTFRCDPISEHNRLYWYRQTLGQGPEFLTYFQNEAQLEKSRLLSDRFSAERPKGSFSTLEIQRTEQGDSAMYLCASSLGGGQFEQYFGPGTRLTVT.

The V call is TRBV3-1 (or the pseudogene TRBV3-2), the J call TRBJ2-5, with 7 bases fitting TRBD1. Germline lookup yields CDR1 LGHDT and CDR2 YNNKEL (reference sequence). The J segment lost 9 bases and the V segment lost 5 bases, leaving 12 bases of the junction unmatched. This CDR3 is 14 amino acids long. The chain's CDR3 is CASSSRTGVHPQYF. CDR3 nucleotides: TGTGCCAGCAGCTCCCGGACAGGAGTCCACCCCCAGTACTTC.